Sequencing of this TCR beta chain was carried out in a study of control samples from healthy donors and cancer patients. TCRdb's copy holds only in-frame clones and misses some; the assay was immunoSEQ multiplex PCR. The table includes roughly 450,000 clones, 75% to 95% detected once. The CDR3 runs to 15 residues. The V end lost 7 bases, the J end lost 2 bases, and 19 bases lay between the germline ends. Per germline, CDR1 SQVTM and CDR2 ANQGSEA. Sample: PBMCs. This clonotype was obtained from a man in his forties with head and neck cancer. The V gene is TRBV29-1, the J gene TRBJ2-3; D may be TRBD1 (5 bases). In DNA, the CDR3 is TGCAGCGCAAGCCCCTCTGACAGACCCACAGATACGCAGTATTTT. This codes for CSASPSDRPTDTQYF.